This T cell receptor beta chain was sequenced for a study of cytomegalovirus exposure and HLA in healthy donors. Trimming removed 5 bases from V and 3 bases from J; junction bases left unmatched: 9. From germline, CDR1 is MNHEY and CDR2 SMNVEV (reference sequence). This CDR3 is built from 15 residues. These donors were members of the approximately 110-subject validation cohort, a group separate from the approximately 680-subject first cohort. General observations from the study: Reports credit the classifier with highly specific, highly sensitive diagnosis of cytomegalovirus status.

About this clone: Antigen unknown.

Sequencing used immunoSEQ multiplex PCR; TCRdb keeps in-frame clones, though not all of them. Counted here are some 170,000 clones, 85% to 90% occurring once; the ten biggest clones make up 10%. The material sequenced was PBMCs. V usage is TRBV27 and J usage is TRBJ2-7; 8 bases line up with TRBD1. The source of this sequence is a young woman in good health and CMV-seropositive. The CDR3 DNA reads as TGTGCCAGCAGTCCGCGGACAGGGTCGTACTACGAGCAGTACTTC. Protein sequence: CASSPRTGSYYEQYF.